The subject of this entry is one T cell receptor (beta chain). The data derive from a study of CD8+ T cells in alopecia areata. This CDR3 is 14 amino acids long. The germline gives CDR1 GTSNPN, CDR2 SVGIG (reference sequence). The junction had 5 bases not matched to a gene; V was cut back by 3 bases and J by 2 bases. Following extraction, RNA underwent reverse transcription to cDNA, which served as the sequencing template. Libraries were prepared by immunoSEQ multiplex PCR; TCRdb keeps only in-frame clonotypes and omits some of them. The sample lists about 250,000 clones, 67% occurring once. The material sequenced was CD4+ T cells sorted from blood, taken at week 0. This clonotype was obtained from a human donor with alopecia areata. V usage is TRBV30 and J usage is TRBJ2-7; 9 positions match TRBD2. The CDR3 here is CAWSQAGGAYEQYF. The CDR3 region has the DNA TGTGCCTGGAGCCAAGCGGGGGGAGCCTACGAGCAGTACTTC.